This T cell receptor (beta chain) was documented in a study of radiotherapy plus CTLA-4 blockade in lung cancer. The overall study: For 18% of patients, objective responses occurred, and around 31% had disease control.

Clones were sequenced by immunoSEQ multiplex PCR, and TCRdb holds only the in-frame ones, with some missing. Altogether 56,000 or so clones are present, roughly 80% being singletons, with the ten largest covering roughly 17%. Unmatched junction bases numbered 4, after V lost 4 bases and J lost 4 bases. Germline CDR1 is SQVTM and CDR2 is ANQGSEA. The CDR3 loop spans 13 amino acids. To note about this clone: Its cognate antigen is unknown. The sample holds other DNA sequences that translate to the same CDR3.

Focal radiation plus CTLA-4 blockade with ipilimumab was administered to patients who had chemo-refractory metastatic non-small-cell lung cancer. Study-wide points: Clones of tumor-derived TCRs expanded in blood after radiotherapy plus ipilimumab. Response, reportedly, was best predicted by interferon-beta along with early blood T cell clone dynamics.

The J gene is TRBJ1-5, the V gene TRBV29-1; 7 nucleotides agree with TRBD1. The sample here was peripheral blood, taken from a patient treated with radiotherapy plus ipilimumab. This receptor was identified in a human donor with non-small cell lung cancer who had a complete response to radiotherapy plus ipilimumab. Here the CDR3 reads CSVGDSVNQPQHF. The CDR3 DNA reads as TGCAGCGTTGGGGACAGCGTTAATCAGCCCCAGCATTTT.